The clone carrying this T cell receptor (beta chain) was counted only a few times. Its antigen is unknown. The source of the sample is a study of T cells after yellow fever vaccination. Turning to the study itself: For low cell numbers, libraries were made with SMART-Seq v4 Ultra Low Input. Findings and limits, study-wide: In FACS-sorted repertoires, abundant clonotypes from the bulk population could appear as contaminants. Subsequent booster samples again held most clones from primary vaccination (96% CD4, 85% to 90% CD8).

Germline V gene lookup returns CDR1 LGHDT and CDR2 YNNKEL (reference sequence). Trimming removed 0 bases from V and 4 bases from J; junction bases left unmatched: 11. This CDR3 has 18 residues. Each CDR3 protein gets one entry after TCRdb re-called the 5' RACE reads with MiXCR. The sample includes around 610,000 distinct CDR3 sequences, roughly 14% seen only once; the top ten take 11% to 15%. The chain is built from TRBV3-1 and TRBJ2-1; 8 bases fit TRBD2. This clonotype was obtained from a man aged 25-45 years who received the YFV17D yellow fever vaccine. The sample consisted of PBMCs, taken on the day of the yellow fever booster vaccination. The CDR3 loop is CASSQDGRTSLRYNEQFF. In DNA, the CDR3 is TGTGCCAGCAGCCAAGACGGTAGGACTAGCCTTCGGTACAATGAGCAGTTCTTC.